This is a list of T cell receptor beta chains from one sample in a study of blood T cells in healthy people across ages. MiXCR, applied by TCRdb to the 5' RACE reads, yields one record per CDR3 protein. The table includes roughly 1,800,000 distinct CDR3 sequences, roughly 50% detected once. Sequences were obtained from blood. These receptors all come from a woman between 40 and 50 years old in good health. Both conserved end residues are part of each CDR3. The D gene is left open where the match is weak. Clone size is given for some rows only: seen once, a few or many times, or a class if the clone is expanded.

>TRBV20-1|TRBJ2-1|NA|NA
CSAPGRVSYNEQFF
TGCAGTGCCCCCGGCAGGGTCTCCTACAATGAGCAGTTCTTC
>TRBV10-3|TRBJ1-1|NA|NA
CAISEEGAGTEAFF
TGTGCCATCAGTGAAGAGGGCGCGGGCACTGAAGCTTTCTTT
>TRBV20-1|TRBJ2-7|once|TRBD1
CSARNALIGQGRSYEQYF
TGCAGTGCTAGGAACGCCCTCATAGGACAGGGCCGGAGTTACGAGCAGTACTTC
>TRBV5-1|TRBJ2-2|NA|NA
CASRKDSMNTGELFF
TGCGCCAGCAGAAAGGACAGCATGAACACCGGGGAGCTGTTTTTT
>TRBV29-1|TRBJ2-6|few|TRBD1
CSVEDWDRGTSSGANVLTF
TGCAGCGTTGAAGACTGGGACAGGGGTACGAGCTCTGGGGCCAACGTCCTGACTTTC
>TRBV6-1|TRBJ2-7|few|TRBD1
CASSEEGTAYYEQYF
TGTGCCAGCAGTGAAGAGGGGACAGCTTATTACGAGCAGTACTTC
>TRBV20-1|TRBJ1-2|NA|NA
CSARVPPPRYYGYTF
TGCAGTGCTAGAGTGCCCCCGCCCAGATACTATGGCTACACCTTC
>TRBV29-1|TRBJ2-3|NA|TRBD1
CSVGRRGLDTQYF
TGCAGCGTGGGGCGCAGGGGGCTAGATACGCAGTATTTT
>TRBV20-1|TRBJ2-3|NA|TRBD2
CSAIASGGEPLYAQYF
TGCAGTGCTATAGCTAGCGGGGGAGAGCCGCTCTATGCGCAGTATTTT
>TRBV24-1|TRBJ2-3|NA|TRBD2
CATSDLGQRGGRDTQYF
TGTGCCACCAGTGATTTGGGCCAGCGGGGGGGCAGGGATACGCAGTATTTT
>TRBV2|TRBJ2-6|NA|NA
CASSERLGQSGANVLTF
TGTGCCAGCAGTGAAAGATTGGGTCAGTCTGGGGCCAACGTCCTGACTTTC
>TRBV7-2|TRBJ2-5|NA|TRBD1
CASSFTWDREKETQYF
TGTGCCAGCAGCTTTACATGGGACAGGGAAAAGGAGACCCAGTACTTC
>TRBV10-2|TRBJ2-7|few|NA
CASSEGEGDRVGFVATYEQYF
TGCGCCAGCAGTGAAGGGGAGGGGGACAGAGTGGGTTTTGTTGCGACTTACGAGCAGTACTTC
>TRBV28|TRBJ2-1|NA|TRBD2
CASSLGRGTSTLGEQFF
TGTGCCAGCAGTTTAGGTAGGGGGACTAGTACCCTAGGTGAGCAGTTCTTC
>TRBV6-5|TRBJ2-3|NA|TRBD2
CASTNGGVKDTQYF
TGTGCCAGCACCAACGGGGGGGTAAAAGATACGCAGTATTTT
>TRBV29-1|TRBJ2-1|NA|TRBD1
CSVSSGQVGEQFF
TGCAGCGTTTCGTCCGGACAGGTGGGGGAGCAGTTCTTC
>TRBV25-1|TRBJ2-5|NA|TRBD2
CASREGLAGSTQYF
TGTGCCAGCAGGGAAGGACTAGCGGGGTCGACCCAGTACTTC
>TRBV20-1|TRBJ2-3|NA|TRBD2
CSARKLVAGTSGRRGTDTQYF
TGCAGTGCTAGAAAGTTAGTGGCCGGGACTAGCGGGAGAAGAGGCACAGATACGCAGTATTTT
>TRBV13|TRBJ2-5|few|NA
CASSENGGGETQYF
TGTGCCAGCAGCGAGAACGGGGGTGGGGAGACCCAGTACTTC
>TRBV12-3/TRBV12-4|TRBJ1-1|NA|TRBD1
CASTLGTGTEAFF
TGTGCCAGCACCCTTGGGACAGGGACTGAAGCTTTCTTT
>TRBV24-1|TRBJ2-5|few|TRBD1
CATSDRQGSPQRETQYF
TGTGCCACCAGTGACAGACAGGGCAGCCCCCAAAGGGAGACCCAGTACTTC
>TRBV29-1|TRBJ2-1|few|NA
CSVVQTAQGEQFF
TGCAGCGTTGTTCAGACAGCCCAGGGGGAGCAGTTCTTC
>TRBV29-1|TRBJ2-1|NA|NA
CSVPQGVEQFF
TGCAGCGTGCCACAGGGAGTTGAGCAGTTCTTC
>TRBV29-1|TRBJ1-2|NA|NA
CSVSSNYGYTF
TGCAGCGTCTCTTCTAACTATGGCTACACCTTC
>TRBV19|TRBJ2-6|few|TRBD1
CASSIGTGMISGANVLTF
TGTGCCAGTAGTATCGGGACAGGGATGATCTCTGGGGCCAACGTCCTGACTTTC
>TRBV20-1|TRBJ2-5|NA|TRBD1
CSAIPLPLSLGGGETQYF
TGCAGTGCTATTCCTCTCCCCTTAAGTTTAGGGGGCGGGGAGACCCAGTACTTC
>TRBV6-2/TRBV6-3|TRBJ2-2|NA|TRBD1
CASRYGQGYTGELFF
TGTGCCAGCAGATACGGACAGGGCTACACCGGGGAGCTGTTTTTT